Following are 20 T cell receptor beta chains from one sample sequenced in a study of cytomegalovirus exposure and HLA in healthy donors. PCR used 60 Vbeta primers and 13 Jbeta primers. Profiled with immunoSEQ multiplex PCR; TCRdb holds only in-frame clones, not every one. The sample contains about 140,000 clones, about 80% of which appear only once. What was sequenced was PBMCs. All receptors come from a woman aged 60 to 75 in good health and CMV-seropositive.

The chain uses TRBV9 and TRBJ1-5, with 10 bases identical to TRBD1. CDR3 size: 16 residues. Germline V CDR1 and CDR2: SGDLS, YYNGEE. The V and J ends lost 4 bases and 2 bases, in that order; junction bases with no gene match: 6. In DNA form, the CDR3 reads TGTGCCAGCAGCTCCGGGGACAGGGGAGGCAATCAGCCCCAGCATTTT. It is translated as CASSSGDRGGNQPQHF. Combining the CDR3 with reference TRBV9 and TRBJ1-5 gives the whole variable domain DSGVTQTPKHLITATGQRVTLRCSPRSGDLSVYWYQQSLDQGLQFLIQYYNGEERAKGNILERFSAQQFPDLHSELNLSSLELGDSALYFCASSSGDRGGNQPQHFGDGTRLSIL.

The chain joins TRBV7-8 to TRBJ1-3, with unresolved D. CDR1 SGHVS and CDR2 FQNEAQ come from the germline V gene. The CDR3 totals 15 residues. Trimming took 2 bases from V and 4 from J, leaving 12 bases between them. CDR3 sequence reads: CASSLRRDLGNTIYF. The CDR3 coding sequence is TGTGCCAGCAGCTTACGACGGGATCTCGGAAACACCATATATTTT.

CDR3 sequence reads: CASGGEFGELFF. For the CDR3, the DNA is TGTGCCAGCGGCGGGGAGTTCGGGGAGCTGTTTTTT. The V gene is TRBV7-3, the J gene TRBJ2-2; possibly TRBD2 for D (6 bases). This CDR3 is built from 12 residues. The germline V gene has CDR1 SGHTA and CDR2 FQGTGA. V was trimmed by 8 bases and J by 7 bases, leaving 11 bases between them. Full variable domain (outside the CDR3, taken from reference TRBV7-3 and TRBJ2-2): GAGVSQTPSNKVTEKGKYVELRCDPISGHTALYWYRQSLGQGPEFLIYFQGTGAADDSGLPNDRFFAVRPEGSVSTLKIQRTERGDSAVYLCASGGEFGELFFGEGSRLTVL.

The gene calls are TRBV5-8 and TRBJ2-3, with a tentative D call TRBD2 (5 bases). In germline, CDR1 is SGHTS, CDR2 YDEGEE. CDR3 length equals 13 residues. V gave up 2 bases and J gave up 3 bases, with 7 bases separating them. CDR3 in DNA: TGTGCCAGCAGCTTCCCGGGAACAGATACGCAGTATTTT. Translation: CASSFPGTDTQYF.

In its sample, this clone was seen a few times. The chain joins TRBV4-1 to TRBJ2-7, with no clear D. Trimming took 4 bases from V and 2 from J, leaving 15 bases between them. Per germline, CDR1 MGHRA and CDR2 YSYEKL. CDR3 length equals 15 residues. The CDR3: CASSPFGGAPYEQYF. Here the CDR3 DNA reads TGCGCCAGCAGCCCCTTCGGCGGAGCCCCCTACGAGCAGTACTTC.

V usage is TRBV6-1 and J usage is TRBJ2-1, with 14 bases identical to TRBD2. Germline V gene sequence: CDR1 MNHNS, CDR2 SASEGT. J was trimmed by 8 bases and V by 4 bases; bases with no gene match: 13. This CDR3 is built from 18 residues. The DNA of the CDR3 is TGTGCCAGCAGTGTATACGGGACTAGCGGGAGCAGGACCGATGAGCAGTTCTTC. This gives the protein CASSVYGTSGSRTDEQFF.

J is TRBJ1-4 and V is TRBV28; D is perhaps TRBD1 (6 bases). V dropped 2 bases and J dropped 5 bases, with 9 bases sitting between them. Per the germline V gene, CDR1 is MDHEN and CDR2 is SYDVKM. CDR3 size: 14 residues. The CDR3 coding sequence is TGTGCCAGCAGTTTAGGGGGGGGCAATGAAAAACTGTTTTTT. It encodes CASSLGGGNEKLFF.

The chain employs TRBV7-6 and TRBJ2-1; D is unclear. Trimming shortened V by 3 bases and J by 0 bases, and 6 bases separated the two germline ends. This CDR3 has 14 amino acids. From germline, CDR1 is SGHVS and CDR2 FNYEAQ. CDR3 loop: CASSLSSSYNEQFF. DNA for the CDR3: TGTGCCAGCAGCTTGTCGAGCTCCTACAATGAGCAGTTCTTC.

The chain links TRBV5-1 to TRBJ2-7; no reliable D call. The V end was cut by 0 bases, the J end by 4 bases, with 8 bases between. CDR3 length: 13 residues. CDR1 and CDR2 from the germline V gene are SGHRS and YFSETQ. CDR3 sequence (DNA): TGCGCCAGCAGCTTGGGACAAAGGTACGAGCAGTACTTC. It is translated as CASSLGQRYEQYF.

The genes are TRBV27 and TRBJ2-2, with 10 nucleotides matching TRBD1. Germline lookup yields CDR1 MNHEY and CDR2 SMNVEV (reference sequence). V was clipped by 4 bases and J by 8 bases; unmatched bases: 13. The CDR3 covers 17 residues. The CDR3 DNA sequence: TGTGCCAGCAGTTCTTACTCCGGGACAGGGGCGCCAGGGGAGCTGTTTTTT. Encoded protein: CASSSYSGTGAPGELFF.

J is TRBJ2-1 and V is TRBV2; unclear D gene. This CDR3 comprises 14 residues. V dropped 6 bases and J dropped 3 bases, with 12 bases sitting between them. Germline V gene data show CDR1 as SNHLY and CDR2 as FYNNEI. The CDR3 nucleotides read TGTGCCAGCAGATGGAGTCGGAACTACAATGAGCAGTTCTTC. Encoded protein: CASRWSRNYNEQFF.

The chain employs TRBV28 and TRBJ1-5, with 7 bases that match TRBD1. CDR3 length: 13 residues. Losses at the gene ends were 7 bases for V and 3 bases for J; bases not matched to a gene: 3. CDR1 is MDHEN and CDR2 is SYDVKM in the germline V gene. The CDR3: CASTDRVNQPQHF. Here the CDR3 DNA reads TGTGCCAGCACCGACAGGGTCAATCAGCCCCAGCATTTT.

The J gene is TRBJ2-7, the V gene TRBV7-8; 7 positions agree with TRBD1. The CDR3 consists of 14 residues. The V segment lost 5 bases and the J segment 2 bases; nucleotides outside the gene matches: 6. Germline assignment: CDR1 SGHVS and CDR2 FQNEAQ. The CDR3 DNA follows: TGTGCCAGCAGCCTGTGGCAGGGGGCCTACGAGCAGTACTTC. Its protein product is CASSLWQGAYEQYF.

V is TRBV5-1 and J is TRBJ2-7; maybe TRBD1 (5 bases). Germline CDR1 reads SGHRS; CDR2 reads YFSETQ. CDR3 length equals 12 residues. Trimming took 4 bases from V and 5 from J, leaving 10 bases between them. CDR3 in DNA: TGCGCCAGCAGCGCGGACATCGACGAGCAGTACTTC. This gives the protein CASSADIDEQYF.

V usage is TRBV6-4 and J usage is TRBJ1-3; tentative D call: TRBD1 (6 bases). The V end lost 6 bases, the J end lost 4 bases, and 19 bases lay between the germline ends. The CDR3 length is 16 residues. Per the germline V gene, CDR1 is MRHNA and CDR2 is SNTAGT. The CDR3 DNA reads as TGTGCCAGCAGGGCGCCGCGGACAGATATCGGAAACACCATATATTTT. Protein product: CASRAPRTDIGNTIYF.

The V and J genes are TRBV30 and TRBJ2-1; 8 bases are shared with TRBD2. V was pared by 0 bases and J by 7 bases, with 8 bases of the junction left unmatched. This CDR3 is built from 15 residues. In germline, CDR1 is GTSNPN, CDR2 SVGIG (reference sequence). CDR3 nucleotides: TGTGCCTGGAGTGTGGGGAGACTAGCGAGAAATGAGCAGTTCTTC. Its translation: CAWSVGRLARNEQFF.

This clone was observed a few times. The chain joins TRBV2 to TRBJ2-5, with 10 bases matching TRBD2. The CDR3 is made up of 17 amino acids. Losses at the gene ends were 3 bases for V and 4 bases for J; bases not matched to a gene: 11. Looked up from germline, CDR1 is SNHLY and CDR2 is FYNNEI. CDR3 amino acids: CASSDELAGVGGETQYF. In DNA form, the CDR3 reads TGTGCCAGCAGTGACGAGCTAGCGGGAGTTGGGGGAGAGACCCAGTACTTC.

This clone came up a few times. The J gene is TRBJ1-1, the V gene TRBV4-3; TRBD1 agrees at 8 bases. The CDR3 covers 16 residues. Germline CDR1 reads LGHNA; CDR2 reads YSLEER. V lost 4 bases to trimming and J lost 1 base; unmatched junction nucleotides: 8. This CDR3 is CASSLRGQVRNTEAFF. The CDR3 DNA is TGCGCCAGCAGCCTCAGGGGGCAGGTCCGGAACACTGAAGCTTTCTTT.

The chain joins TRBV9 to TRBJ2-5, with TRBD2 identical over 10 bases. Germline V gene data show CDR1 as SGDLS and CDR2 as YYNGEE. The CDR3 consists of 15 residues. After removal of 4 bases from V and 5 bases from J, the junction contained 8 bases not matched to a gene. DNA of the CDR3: TGTGCCAGCAGCCTCGCCCTAGCGGGAGAGGAGACCCAGTACTTC. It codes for CASSLALAGEETQYF. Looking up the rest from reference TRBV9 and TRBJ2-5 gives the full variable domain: DSGVTQTPKHLITATGQRVTLRCSPRSGDLSVYWYQQSLDQGLQFLIQYYNGEERAKGNILERFSAQQFPDLHSELNLSSLELGDSALYFCASSLALAGEETQYFGPGTRLLVL.

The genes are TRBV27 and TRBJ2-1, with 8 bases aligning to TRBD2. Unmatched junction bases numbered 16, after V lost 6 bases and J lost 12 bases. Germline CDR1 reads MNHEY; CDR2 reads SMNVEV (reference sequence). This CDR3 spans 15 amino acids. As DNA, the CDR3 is TGTGCCAGCAGCCCGGGACTAGGGGGTTCGGATAGGCAGTTCTTC. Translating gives CASSPGLGGSDRQFF.